The source of this T cell receptor beta chain is a study of cytomegalovirus exposure and HLA in healthy donors. Whole-study results and caveats: Later analysis placed DRB1 highest and HLA-C lowest in TCR association rates, which differed by HLA locus. A later analysis linked a missense DCLRE1C variant to TCR beta V- and J-gene trimming. In a later analysis, HLA-associated beta chains showed higher expansion and lower generation probabilities than comparable chains.

As concerns this clone: Antigen specificity is unknown.

13 Jbeta primers and 60 Vbeta primers were used for the PCR. In the original analysis: Among the unique TCR beta chains that a later analysis counted, about 81 million in all, about 10 million were shared. Measured with immunoSEQ multiplex PCR; TCRdb has only the in-frame clones, and not every one. V, J and clone size are those of that table, while D and trimming were read from the DNA. This table holds around 90,000 clones, more than 75% found once. V dropped 6 bases and J dropped 7; count of bases not matched to a gene: 1. The CDR3 runs to 11 residues. From germline, CDR1 is LNHDA and CDR2 SQIVND (reference sequence).

This sequence joins TRBV19 and TRBJ1-2; TRBD1 agrees at 8 bases. The receptor was derived from a young man in good health and CMV-seropositive. Sequences were obtained from PBMCs. CDR3 bases: TGTGCCAGTAGGACAGGGGCTGGCTACACCTTC. Encoded protein: CASRTGAGYTF.